These 27 T cell receptor beta chains were all obtained from the same sample, sequenced in a study of blood T cells in healthy people across ages. Combining a sample-barcoded 5' primer with a J-beta primer mix, a second PCR ran for about 7 to 12 cycles. TCRdb passed the 5' RACE reads through MiXCR, listing each CDR3 protein once. Here the sample spans 1.5 million to 2 million distinct CDR3 sequences, around 48% being singletons. The sample was blood. These receptors originate from a woman in her thirties or forties in good health.

On this clonotype: Sequence at one end of the junction differs from germline and may be a read error. Written as DNA, the CDR3 is TGTGCCAGCAGTCTCCGGACAGGGATAGCCAAAACCATTCAGTACTTC. It specifies CASSLRTGIAKTIQYF. J is TRBJ2-4 and V is TRBV28, with 8 positions matching TRBD1. This CDR3 contains 16 residues. The germline V gene has CDR1 MDHEN and CDR2 SYDVKM. Based on the CDR3 plus reference TRBV28 and TRBJ2-4, the full variable domain is DVKVTQSSRYLVKRTGEKVFLECVQDMDHENMFWYRQDPGLGLRLIYFSYDVKMKEKGDIPEGYSVSREKKERFSLILESASTNQTSMYLCASSLRTGIAKTIQYFGAGTRLSVL.

The rearrangement uses TRBV6-5 and TRBJ2-7, with 9 positions matching TRBD2. The CDR3 length is 17 residues. V was clipped by 4 bases and J by 1 base; unmatched bases: 11. Germline V lookup: CDR1 MNHEY, CDR2 SVGAGI. The CDR3 sequence: CASSSQRASGESYEQYF. The CDR3 region has the DNA TGTGCCAGCAGTTCCCAGCGCGCTAGCGGGGAGTCCTACGAGCAGTACTTC.

This clonotype was counted only a few times. The gene calls are TRBV20-1 and TRBJ2-5; D uncertain. CDR1 DFQATT and CDR2 SNEGSKA come from the germline V gene (reference sequence). The CDR3 contains 12 residues. Trimming pared 4 bases from V and 2 bases from J, leaving 8 bases between. CDR3 sequence: CSAIRTQETQYF. The CDR3 nucleotides are TGCAGTGCTATCCGAACTCAAGAGACCCAGTACTTC.

The chain is built from TRBV20-1 and TRBJ2-7, with D hard to call. Germline CDR1 reads DFQATT; CDR2 reads SNEGSKA (reference sequence). This CDR3 spans 13 amino acids. Trimming removed 0 bases at V and 7 bases at J, with 13 bases between. The CDR3 sequence: CSARDQPGSEQYV. CDR3 coding DNA: TGCAGTGCTAGAGATCAGCCGGGTAGTGAGCAGTACGTC.

The chain joins TRBV27 to TRBJ2-5; 7 bases match TRBD2. The CDR3 loop spans 16 amino acids. Germline assignment: CDR1 MNHEY and CDR2 SMNVEV (reference sequence). V lost 0 bases and J lost 4; bases outside the gene matches: 8. The DNA for the CDR3 is TGTGCCAGCAGTTTATCTAGCAGGCCGGGGGGAGAGACCCAGTACTTC. Translation: CASSLSSRPGGETQYF.

This clonotype was seen a handful of times. V and J are TRBV7-3 and TRBJ2-3; TRBD1 matches at 7 bases. The germline V gene has CDR1 SGHTA and CDR2 FQGTGA. V lost 4 bases and J lost 1; bases outside the gene matches: 5. There are 15 residues in the CDR3. Here the CDR3 DNA reads TGTGCCAGCAGCTCTCGGACAGGCCGCACAGATACGCAGTATTTT. Translation: CASSSRTGRTDTQYF.

The V call is TRBV6-2 or TRBV6-3, the J call TRBJ2-4; the D gene is possibly TRBD1 (5 bases). The CDR3 totals 15 residues. From germline, CDR1 is MNHEY and CDR2 SVGEGT. The V end lost 5 bases, the J end lost 0 bases, and 11 bases lay between the germline ends. CDR3 nucleotide sequence: TGTGCCAGCAGTAACGCAGGGTTAGCCAAAAACATTCAGTACTTC. Translating it yields CASSNAGLAKNIQYF.

This clonotype was observed a few times. J is TRBJ2-3 and V is TRBV3-1, with TRBD2 as a possible D gene (5 bases). Germline CDR1 and CDR2: LGHDT and YNNKEL (reference sequence). The length of the CDR3 is 11 residues. Trimming cost V 7 bases and J 9 bases, with 11 bases left between them. The CDR3 sequence: CASTRSGTQYF. For the CDR3, the DNA is TGTGCCAGCACCCGTTCGGGGACGCAGTATTTT.

The chain carries TRBV28 and TRBJ2-3; 8 nucleotides line up with TRBD1. CDR1 is MDHEN and CDR2 is SYDVKM in the germline V gene. This CDR3 comprises 15 residues. Trimming cost V 3 bases and J 6 bases; bases outside gene matches: 8. CDR3 nucleotide sequence: TGTGCCAGCAGTTTCCCGCAGGGGGCATCGGATACGCAGTATTTT. This sequence encodes CASSFPQGASDTQYF.

A word on this clonotype: One junction end disagrees with the germline gene, perhaps due to a read error. J is TRBJ1-5 and V is TRBV7-9; D ambiguous. There are 14 residues in the CDR3. Germline V CDR1 and CDR2: SEHNR, FQNEAQ (reference sequence). DNA of the CDR3: TGTGCCAGCAACTTATCAGCTAGCAATCAGCCCCAGCATTTT. Translation: CASNLSASNQPQHF.

The chain recombines TRBV2 with TRBJ2-2; 7 bases agree with TRBD1. V was clipped by 7 bases and J by 2 bases; unmatched bases: 4. Germline V gives CDR1 SNHLY, CDR2 FYNNEI. This CDR3 contains 14 residues. CDR3 DNA: TGTGCCAGCAAGGGACAGACCAACACCGGGGAGCTGTTTTTT. Its protein is CASKGQTNTGELFF.

The V call is TRBV9, the J call TRBJ2-3; D unresolved. The germline CDR1 and CDR2 sequences are SGDLS and YYNGEE. The V end was cut by 0 bases, the J end by 2 bases, with 13 bases between. CDR3 length: 16 amino acids. CDR3 nucleotide sequence: TGTGCCAGCAGCGTAGCAGGCGCCGGCCTCACAGATACGCAGTATTTT. Translating gives CASSVAGAGLTDTQYF.

This clonotype turned up a few times. The chain recombines TRBV5-1 with TRBJ2-3, with 8 positions matching TRBD2. The CDR3 has 16 amino acids. With 1 base clipped from V and 1 base from J, the junction kept 5 bases outside the gene matches. Germline V gene data show CDR1 as SGHRS and CDR2 as YFSETQ. CDR3 sequence: CASSLYSGVGTDTQYF. In DNA, the CDR3 is TGCGCCAGCAGCTTGTATAGCGGGGTGGGCACAGATACGCAGTATTTT. The whole variable domain, remainder taken from reference TRBV5-1 and TRBJ2-3, is KAGVTQTPRYLIKTRGQQVTLSCSPISGHRSVSWYQQTPGQGLQFLFEYFSETQRNKGNFPGRFSGRQFSNSRSEMNVSTLELGDSALYLCASSLYSGVGTDTQYFGPGTRLTVL.

This clonotype was observed a few times. The chain is built from TRBV4-2 and TRBJ1-2; D is ambiguous. The CDR3 totals 20 residues. Germline CDR1 is LGHNA and CDR2 is YNFKEQ. V dropped 0 bases and J dropped 5 bases, with 28 bases sitting between them. CDR3 sequence: CASSQDFGGRPAWAGYGYTF. CDR3 DNA: TGTGCCAGCAGCCAAGACTTTGGCGGCAGGCCTGCTTGGGCAGGTTATGGCTACACCTTC.

A word on this clonotype: This may be a read error: a much more frequent sequence differs by one nucleotide. The chain uses TRBV20-1 and TRBJ2-5; 8 nucleotides align to TRBD2. The CDR3 loop spans 13 amino acids. Germline V lookup: CDR1 DFQATT, CDR2 SNEGSKA (reference sequence). For the CDR3, the DNA is TGCAGTGCTAGAAGCACTAGCGGTGAGACCCGGTACTTC. Translating it yields CSARSTSGETRYF.

As regards this clonotype: The junction departs from the called germline gene at one end, perhaps through a read error. The chain joins TRBV12-3 or TRBV12-4 to TRBJ1-5, with D possibly matching TRBD1 (5 bases). CDR3 length: 17 amino acids. The CDR3 loop is CASGLTLGGNSNQPQHF. The CDR3 DNA sequence: TGTGCCAGCGGTTTGACCCTTGGGGGGAATAGCAATCAGCCCCAGCATTTT.

This clonotype was counted ten times or more. V is TRBV20-1 and J is TRBJ2-7; 9 positions match TRBD2. The CDR3 length is 16 residues. Germline assignment: CDR1 DFQATT and CDR2 SNEGSKA (reference sequence). J lost 0 bases, V lost 0 bases, and 6 bases had no gene match. In DNA, the CDR3 is TGCAGTGCTAGAGATGAGGAGCGGGGGGACTCCTACGAGCAGTACTTC. As protein: CSARDEERGDSYEQYF.

This chain links TRBV4-1 with TRBJ1-2; D not resolved. The germline gives CDR1 MGHRA, CDR2 YSYEKL. Trimming pared 5 bases from V and 2 bases from J, leaving 15 bases between. This CDR3 has 15 amino acids. The CDR3 DNA is TGCGCCAGCAGCTCCCACCAGGCGGAGAACTATGGCTACACCTTC. This codes for CASSSHQAENYGYTF.

At least ten counts were recorded for this clonotype. The chain links TRBV7-9 to TRBJ2-5, with a possible D match to TRBD2 (5 bases). Germline V gene lookup returns CDR1 SEHNR and CDR2 FQNEAQ (reference sequence). This CDR3 contains 14 residues. Deletions cut 2 bases from V and 0 bases from J, with 7 bases between. This chain's CDR3 is CASSLREYQETQYF. The CDR3 DNA follows: TGTGCCAGCAGCTTAAGGGAGTACCAAGAGACCCAGTACTTC. The full variable domain, completed using reference TRBV7-9 and TRBJ2-5, is DTGVSQNPRHKITKRGQNVTFRCDPISEHNRLYWYRQTLGQGPEFLTYFQNEAQLEKSRLLSDRFSAERPKGSFSTLEIQRTEQGDSAMYLCASSLREYQETQYFGPGTRLLVL.

This clonotype was observed a handful of times. The CDR3: CASRVDVDIGGTQYF. The CDR3 nucleotides are TGTGCCAGCAGAGTCGATGTGGACATCGGGGGGACCCAGTACTTC. The chain recombines TRBV6-6 with TRBJ2-5; D possibly corresponds to TRBD2 (6 bases). Per germline, CDR1 MNHNY and CDR2 SVGAGI (reference sequence). Trimming took off 6 bases at V and 7 bases at J, with 21 bases between the two ends. The length of the CDR3 is 15 residues.

This clonotype was picked up many times. The rearrangement uses TRBV5-6 and TRBJ2-3; TRBD2 aligns across 7 bases. CDR3 size: 13 residues. In germline, CDR1 is SGHDT, CDR2 YYEEEE. The trim removed 5 bases at V and 2 bases at J, leaving 2 bases unmatched. Written as DNA, the CDR3 is TGTGCCAGCAGTCGGGACTACACAGATACGCAGTATTTT. Protein: CASSRDYTDTQYF.

V usage is TRBV5-5 and J usage is TRBJ2-3; the match to TRBD1 covers 7 bases. The CDR3 extends over 16 amino acids. Germline assignment: CDR1 SGHKS and CDR2 YYEKEE (reference sequence). The V and J ends lost 2 bases and 2 bases, in that order; junction bases with no gene match: 8. CDR3 in amino acids: CASSLGTARSTDTQYF. In DNA form, the CDR3 reads TGTGCCAGCAGCTTAGGGACAGCCCGTTCCACAGATACGCAGTATTTT.

The gene calls are TRBV4-3 and TRBJ2-3; D might be TRBD1 or TRBD2, each matching 5 bases. The CDR3 spans 15 residues. Germline CDR1 reads LGHNA; CDR2 reads YSLEER. V was pared by 1 base and J by 4 bases, with 12 bases between. The CDR3 DNA is TGCGCCAGCAGCCAAGGTCGGGGCGCGGCAGATACGCAGTATTTT. Translation gives CASSQGRGAADTQYF.

This chain uses TRBV2 with TRBJ1-2; D is undetermined. Trimming removed 4 bases at V and 4 bases at J, with 19 bases between. Per germline, CDR1 SNHLY and CDR2 FYNNEI. The CDR3 sequence is 16 residues long. The CDR3, as DNA: TGTGCCAGCAGTGCAAACATAAGAACTGAGGGCTATGGCTACACCTTC. Protein product: CASSANIRTEGYGYTF.

The chain carries TRBV5-5 and TRBJ2-5; D is perhaps TRBD2 (6 bases). The V gene's germline CDR1 is SGHKS and CDR2 YYEKEE (reference sequence). This CDR3 is built from 17 residues. Between the trimmed V and J ends, which lost 0 bases and 2 bases, there was a span of 17 bases. CDR3 sequence reads: CASSLGEGGDLQETQYF. CDR3 in DNA: TGTGCCAGCAGCTTGGGAGAGGGCGGGGACTTGCAAGAGACCCAGTACTTC.

As regards this clonotype: The junction departs from germline at one end; a sequencing error may be responsible. V gene TRBV7-7 combines with J gene TRBJ2-3; D may be TRBD1 or TRBD2 (6 bases each). The CDR3 runs to 16 residues. The germline V gene has CDR1 SSHAT and CDR2 FNYEAQ (reference sequence). The CDR3 loop reads CASSLTGGLRGDTQYF. The CDR3 bases are TGTGCTAGCAGCTTGACCGGGGGCCTTCGTGGAGATACGCAGTATTTT. The full variable domain, with the rest looked up from reference TRBV7-7 and TRBJ2-3, is GAGVSQSPRYKVTKRGQDVTLRCDPISSHATLYWYQQALGQGPEFLTYFNYEAQPDKSGLPSDRFSAERPEGSISTLTIQRTEQRDSAMYRCASSLTGGLRGDTQYFGPGTRLTVL.

The rearrangement uses TRBV21-1 and TRBJ2-7; the table's D call of TRBD1 was not tested on the DNA. TRBV21-1 is a pseudogene. The CDR3 is made up of 17 amino acids. The CDR3 loop is CASSRASGQGDSYEQYF. In DNA, the CDR3 is TGTGCCAGCAGCAGGGCGTCGGGACAGGGGGACTCCTACGAGCAGTACTTC.